This TCR beta chain was found in a study of cytomegalovirus exposure and HLA in healthy donors. Whole-study results and caveats: There was a cluster of highly shared sequence variants that was likely a sequencing artifact.

Comments on this clone: Its matching antigen is unknown.

V was pared by 2 bases and J by 4 bases, with 10 bases between. Germline CDR1 is SGHNT and CDR2 is YYREEE (reference sequence). The CDR3 is 14 residues long. The PCR was carried out with 60 Vbeta primers and 13 Jbeta primers. Assay used: immunoSEQ multiplex PCR; TCRdb lists only in-frame clones, some missing. The table shows tens of thousands of clones, with over 65% occurring only once. What was sequenced was PBMCs. The receptor was derived from a middle-aged woman in good health and CMV-seropositive. The V and J genes are TRBV5-4 and TRBJ1-5; a possible D gene is TRBD1 (6 bases). The CDR3 protein is CASSFGGANQPQHF. CDR3 DNA: TGTGCCAGCAGCTTTGGGGGGGCGAATCAGCCCCAGCATTTT. Full variable domain (rest looked up from reference TRBV5-4 and TRBJ1-5): ETGVTQSPTHLIKTRGQQVTLRCSSQSGHNTVSWYQQALGQGPQFIFQYYREEENGRGNFPPRFSGLQFPNYSSELNVNALELDDSALYLCASSFGGANQPQHFGDGTRLSIL.